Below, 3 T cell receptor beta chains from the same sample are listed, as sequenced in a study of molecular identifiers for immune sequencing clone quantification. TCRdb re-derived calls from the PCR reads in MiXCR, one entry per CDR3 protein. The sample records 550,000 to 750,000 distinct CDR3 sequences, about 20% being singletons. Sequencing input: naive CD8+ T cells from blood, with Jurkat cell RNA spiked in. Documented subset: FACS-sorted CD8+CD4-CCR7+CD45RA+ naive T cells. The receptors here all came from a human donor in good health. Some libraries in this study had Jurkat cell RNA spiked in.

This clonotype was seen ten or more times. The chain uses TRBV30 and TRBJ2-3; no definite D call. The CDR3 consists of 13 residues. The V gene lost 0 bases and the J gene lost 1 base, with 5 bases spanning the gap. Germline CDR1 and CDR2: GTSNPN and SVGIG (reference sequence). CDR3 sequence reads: CAWSVSGTDTQYF. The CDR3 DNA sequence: TGTGCCTGGAGTGTCTCTGGCACAGATACGCAGTATTTT.

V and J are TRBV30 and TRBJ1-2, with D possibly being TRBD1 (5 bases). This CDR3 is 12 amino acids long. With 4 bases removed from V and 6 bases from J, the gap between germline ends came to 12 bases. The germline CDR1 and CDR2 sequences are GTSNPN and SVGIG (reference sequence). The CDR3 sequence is CAWTRTGDGYTF. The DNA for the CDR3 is TGTGCCTGGACCCGGACGGGGGATGGCTACACCTTC.

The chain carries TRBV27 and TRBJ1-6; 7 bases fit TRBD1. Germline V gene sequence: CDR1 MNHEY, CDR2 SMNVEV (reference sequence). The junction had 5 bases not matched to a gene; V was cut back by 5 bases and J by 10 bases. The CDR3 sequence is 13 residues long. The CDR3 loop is CASSTGVGSPLHF. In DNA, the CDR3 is TGTGCCAGCAGTACAGGGGTAGGGTCACCCCTCCACTTT.